This is a list of T cell receptor beta chains from one sample in a study of vaccination effects on CD4 cells after COVID-19. Sequenced by immunoSEQ multiplex PCR; TCRdb stores in-frame clones only, minus some. The data hold about 79,000 clones, with approximately 81% observed a single time. These TCRs are of unknown antigen specificity. Sequenced here: CD4+ T cells from PBMCs cultured with HCoV-229E spike peptides, sampled before COVID-19 vaccination. The source is a human donor who received a COVID-19 vaccine. Each CDR3 is given with its conserved first and last residue. A D gene is named only where the DNA matches it firmly. Only part of the rows carry a size: once, few, many, or a class if the clone is expanded.

TRBV19	NA	TRBD1	TRBJ1-3	CASSSRTGPLSGNTIYF	TGTGCCAGTAGTAGCCGGACAGGACCCCTCTCTGGAAACACCATATATTTT
TRBV10-3	NA	NA	TRBJ2-2	CAISDGYTGELFF	TGTGCCATCAGTGATGGATACACCGGGGAGCTGTTTTTT
TRBV7-2	few	TRBD2	TRBJ2-1	CASSLSMSGGARGNEQFF	TGTGCCAGCAGTTTATCGATGAGCGGGGGGGCGCGCGGCAATGAGCAGTTCTTC
TRBV5-1	NA	NA	TRBJ1-6	CASSLEAGVSSPLHF	TGCGCCAGCAGCTTGGAGGCAGGGGTTAGTTCACCCCTCCACTTT
TRBV24-1	NA	TRBD2	TRBJ2-1	CATSDPGLAGGNNEQFF	TGTGCCACCAGTGATCCGGGACTAGCGGGGGGGAACAATGAGCAGTTCTTC
TRBV7-3	NA	NA	TRBJ2-2	CASSPVAGELFF	TGTGCCAGCAGCCCCGTAGCCGGGGAGCTGTTTTTT
TRBV20-1	NA	NA	TRBJ1-1	CSARGFAEAFF	TGCAGTGCTAGGGGGTTCGCTGAAGCTTTCTTT
TRBV9	NA	TRBD1	TRBJ1-6	CASSDRDRNSPLHF	TGTGCCAGCAGCGACCGGGACAGAAATTCACCCCTCCACTTT
TRBV2	NA	NA	TRBJ1-1	CASNPIKVNTEAFF	TGTGCCAGCAACCCGATAAAGGTGAACACTGAAGCTTTCTTT
TRBV4-1	NA	TRBD1	TRBJ1-6	CASSETGVYNSPLHF	TGCGCCAGCAGCGAGACAGGGGTCTATAATTCACCCCTCCACTTT
TRBV6-1	once	NA	TRBJ1-1	CASSDLGFNTEAFF	TGTGCCAGCAGTGATTTGGGGTTTAACACTGAAGCTTTCTTT
TRBV5-1	once	NA	TRBJ1-1	CASSLGRGLMNTEAFF	TGCGCCAGCAGCTTGGGTCGGGGCCTCATGAACACTGAAGCTTTCTTT